This T cell receptor (beta chain) comes out of a study of blood T cell repertoires in COVID-19 (dated by TCRdb to 2018 to 2020). Regarding the research as a whole: Collaborator samples came from the United States, Italy and Spain and covered acute and convalescent phases of COVID-19. The material from the prospective study consisted of cDNA or gDNA derived from T cells, B-cell-depleted T cells, or PBMCs. The dataset comprised deeply sampled blood TCRbeta repertoires from subjects exposed to, actively infected with, or recovered from COVID-19. The repertoires were released in a freely available public database meant as a resource for research on the immune response to SARS-CoV-2. Samples came from the ongoing ImmuneRACE study (first 160 participants) plus 1,254 subjects from 6 global collaborators. A de-identified subject ID, COVID-19 status, age in years and sex were almost always included in the sample metadata. Where available, HLA class I and class II types were taken from metadata supplied by the sample provider and were not determined by assay-based typing. On the study overall, not on this receptor specifically: The quantity of clinical and demographic metadata differed by source and by participant and was supplied without curation.

The immunoSEQ Assay, a bias-controlled multiplex PCR, was used to amplify TCRbeta CDR3 regions from genomic DNA. From the authors' description of their analysis: Within the assay, amplification of reference gene primers was used to estimate how many nucleated cells each sample contained. Sequence reads were collapsed and filtered to measure the absolute abundance of every unique TCRbeta CDR3 rearrangement. Productive Simpson clonality was computed per sample as the square root of Simpson's diversity index over productive rearrangements. TCRdb took this table from immuneACCESS and kept in-frame rearrangements with V and J called. Such tables lack part of the clones; where checked against another copy, unresolved V genes explain under half of the gap, and the rest is unexplained. V and J calls and clone size follow that table, whereas D and trimming were derived from the DNA. The sample table records a few hundred thousand clones; roughly 91% of these occur just once. The ten top clones hold 0.6% of the sample.

Enrolling through a virtual design, the prospective study's participants ranged in age from roughly 18 to 90 years and lived across around 25 United States geographic areas. In the prospective study, participants were assigned to cohorts based on the clinical history participants reported in a screening survey and a study questionnaire. ImmuneRACE Cohort 3 recovered participants were defined by two consecutive negative NP/OP PCR tests, healthcare professional clearance, or symptom resolution. Each participant in the prospective study had whole blood, serum and a nasopharyngeal or oropharyngeal swab collected by mobile phlebotomists. Prospective study participants could optionally give additional blood draws and questionnaires over an approximately 2-month period. Before DNA extraction, blood samples from the prospective study were shipped at room temperature or frozen. The junction shows trimming of 0 bases on V and 2 bases on J, plus 6 bases between the germline ends. Taken from the germline V gene, the CDR1 and CDR2 loops are SGHRS and YFSETQ. The CDR3 has 13 amino acids, counting the end cysteine and phenylalanine. The entry retains the CDR3 DNA only, 39 bases that are in frame from base 1.

Comments on this clone: Its antigen target is currently unknown. Per-base quality was not reported, and no clone a single base away is much larger than it. This sample also contains other DNA sequences that code for the same CDR3.

The sample consisted of PBMCs or T cells enriched from blood (not recorded which). The chain uses TRBV5-1 and TRBJ2-7; the D gene is not confidently resolved. This receptor was taken from a man younger than 35 who had recovered from COVID-19. For the CDR3, the sequence is CASSLGGTYEQYF. Read as DNA, the sequence is TGCGCCAGCAGCTTGGGAGGAACCTACGAGCAGTACTTC.